The next 24 T cell receptor beta chains were all read from a single sample in a study of blood T cells in healthy people across ages. It was with a sample-barcoded 5' primer and a J-beta primer mix that a second PCR of about 6 to 11 cycles was run. TCRdb independently ran MiXCR on the 5' RACE reads; one entry per CDR3 protein. The data contain around 2 million distinct CDR3 sequences, about 39% of them singletons. The sample comprised blood. The receptors come from a human donor in good health.

The genes are TRBV20-1 and TRBJ2-5; TRBD2 matches 8 bases. The junction had 9 bases not matched to a gene; V was cut back by 0 bases and J by 12 bases. CDR3 length: 13 amino acids. Germline V gene data show CDR1 as DFQATT and CDR2 as SNEGSKA (reference sequence). The CDR3: CSARDRGGEEEYF. In DNA form, the CDR3 reads TGCAGTGCTAGAGATCGGGGGGGGGAGGAAGAGTACTTC.

About this clonotype: Just one base apart from a much larger clone, this may be a read error. Likely a read error: the CDR3 ends without its conserved phenylalanine or tryptophan. The J gene is TRBJ1-1, the V gene TRBV28, with unresolved D. V lost 3 bases to trimming and J lost 5 bases, with 4 bases between them. Germline V gene data show CDR1 as MDHEN and CDR2 as SYDVKM. This CDR3 comprises 11 residues. CDR3: CASSLWTEAFY. Written as DNA, the CDR3 is TGTGCCAGCAGTTTGTGGACTGAAGCTTTCTAT.

With regard to this clonotype: A much larger clone lies a single base off, so this may be a read error. The chain recombines TRBV7-9 with TRBJ2-3; D perhaps matches TRBD1 (6 bases). The CDR3 extends over 14 amino acids. Germline lookup yields CDR1 SEHNR and CDR2 FQNEAQ (reference sequence). The CDR3: CASSLGRDTDMQYF. CDR3 sequence (DNA): TGTGCCAGCAGCTTAGGAAGGGACACAGATATGCAGTATTTT. The full variable domain, with the rest looked up from reference TRBV7-9 and TRBJ2-3, is DTGVSQNPRHKITKRGQNVTFRCDPISEHNRLYWYRQTLGQGPEFLTYFQNEAQLEKSRLLSDRFSAERPKGSFSTLEIQRTEQGDSAMYLCASSLGRDTDMQYFGPGTRLTVL.

This clonotype was found a few times. This chain uses TRBV15 with TRBJ2-3; the match to TRBD1 covers 11 bases. This CDR3 spans 14 amino acids. From germline, CDR1 is LNHNV and CDR2 YYDKDF (reference sequence). Losses at the gene ends were 5 bases for V and 5 bases for J; bases not matched to a gene: 3. This chain's CDR3 is CATSGTGGIDTQYF. The CDR3 nucleotides read TGTGCCACCAGCGGGACAGGGGGAATAGATACGCAGTATTTT.

The DNA of the CDR3 is TGTGCCAGCAACCCCGGGACGGGGCAGTACTTC. Translated, it gives CASNPGTGQYF. The chain has TRBV6-6 and TRBJ2-7; D possibly uses TRBD1 or TRBD2 (5 bases each). Germline CDR1 MNHNY, CDR2 SVGAGI (reference sequence). The CDR3 is made up of 11 amino acids. The germline V and J ends were trimmed by 7 bases and 9 bases, with 13 bases remaining between them.

In its sample, this clonotype was seen once. V usage is TRBV20-1 and J usage is TRBJ2-7; no clear D. This CDR3 contains 12 residues. The ends were cut back, 4 bases at V and 5 bases at J, with 12 bases in the middle. The germline gives CDR1 DFQATT, CDR2 SNEGSKA (reference sequence). This CDR3 reads CSANMPYDEQYF. Here the CDR3 DNA reads TGCAGTGCTAACATGCCGTACGACGAGCAGTACTTC.

This clonotype was seen a few times. Germline and junction disagree at one end, which may indicate a read error. The chain carries TRBV7-2 and TRBJ1-2; tentative D call: TRBD1 (6 bases). Per germline, CDR1 SGHTA and CDR2 FQGNSA. The CDR3 is made up of 15 amino acids. CDR3 region: CACSLARAGDYGYTF. The CDR3 DNA reads TGTGCCTGCAGCTTAGCTCGTGCAGGGGACTATGGCTACACCTTC.

The chain is built from TRBV6-5 and TRBJ1-6, with TRBD1 matching over 8 bases. The CDR3 spans 16 residues. The germline V gene encodes CDR1 MNHEY and CDR2 SVGAGI. Unmatched junction bases numbered 5, after V lost 0 bases and J lost 7 bases. As DNA, the CDR3 is TGTGCCAGCAGTTACTCGACAGGGGCGAGAAATTCACCCCTCCACTTT. Protein sequence: CASSYSTGARNSPLHF.

Written as DNA, the CDR3 is TGCAGCGGGGGGGGAGGGAACTCCTACGAGCAGTACTTC. Encoded protein: CSGGGGNSYEQYF. The rearrangement uses TRBV29-1 and TRBJ2-7; 7 bases agree with TRBD2. Germline lookup yields CDR1 SQVTM and CDR2 ANQGSEA. The CDR3 contains 13 residues. The ends lost 7 bases at V and 0 bases at J; junction bases unmatched: 6.

The V and J genes are TRBV7-2 and TRBJ2-5; D not certain. The V and J ends lost 1 base and 7 bases respectively, with 13 bases between them. This CDR3 region has 14 residues. Germline CDR1 is SGHTA and CDR2 is FQGNSA. In DNA, the CDR3 is TGTGCCAGCAGCTTAGGGGCCAGGCGGCGGACCCAGTACTTC. Its translation is CASSLGARRRTQYF.

This clonotype has a handful of counts. CDR3 nucleotide sequence: TGCAGTGCCGCTCAGAGCAATGAGCAGTTCTTC. Its protein is CSAAQSNEQFF. The chain is built from TRBV20-1 and TRBJ2-1; D remains ambiguous. Germline V gene lookup returns CDR1 DFQATT and CDR2 SNEGSKA (reference sequence). V was trimmed by 6 bases and J by 6 bases, leaving 9 bases between them. The CDR3 has 11 residues.

This chain connects TRBV4-3 to TRBJ2-7, with D unclear. The CDR3 runs to 15 residues. The germline gives CDR1 LGHNA, CDR2 YSLEER. The ends were cut back, 2 bases at V and 0 bases at J, with 11 bases in the middle. The CDR3 DNA is TGCGCCAGCAGCCAACAACTTCTTAGCTCCTACGAGCAGTACTTC. Translated: CASSQQLLSSYEQYF.

A few counts support this clonotype. This sequence may be a read error, since a much larger clone differs from it by one base. The chain has TRBV20-1 and TRBJ2-3; tentative D call: TRBD2 (5 bases). The CDR3 covers 12 residues. V dropped 7 bases and J dropped 0 bases, with 8 bases sitting between them. Germline assignment: CDR1 DFQATT and CDR2 SNEGSKA (reference sequence). DNA for the CDR3: TGCAGTGGGAGCGGCAGCACAGATACGCAGTATTTT. Its translation: CSGSGSTDTQYF.

This clonotype has just a few counts. The chain has TRBV7-2 and TRBJ2-3; 9 bases fit TRBD2. The CDR3 sequence is 16 residues long. Germline CDR1 SGHTA, CDR2 FQGNSA. The J segment lost 5 bases and the V segment lost 6 bases, leaving 12 bases of the junction unmatched. The CDR3 here is CASRRGRGGNEDTQYF. For the CDR3, the DNA is TGTGCCAGCAGGAGGGGGCGGGGGGGTAACGAAGATACGCAGTATTTT.

Only a few counts were recorded for this clonotype. The chain couples TRBV6-5 to TRBJ2-7, with 7 bases fitting TRBD1. CDR3 length: 12 residues. The V gene's germline CDR1 is MNHEY and CDR2 SVGAGI. Trimming removed 2 bases from V and 7 bases from J; junction bases left unmatched: 2. This CDR3 reads CASSYGTEEQYF. CDR3 nucleotides: TGTGCCAGCAGTTACGGGACAGAGGAGCAGTACTTC.

The J gene is TRBJ1-2, the V gene TRBV12-5; TRBD1 might be the D (5 bases). The CDR3 sequence is 13 residues long. CDR1 and CDR2 (germline): LGHNT, FRNRAP. The ends were cut back, 6 bases at V and 6 bases at J, with 14 bases in the middle. The CDR3 DNA reads as TGTGCTAGTGGGCAGACGGGACCAGATGGCTACACCTTC. It translates to CASGQTGPDGYTF. The full variable domain, in which reference TRBV12-5 and TRBJ1-2 provide the parts outside the CDR3, is DARVTQTPRHKVTEMGQEVTMRCQPILGHNTVFWYRQTMMQGLELLAYFRNRAPLDDSGMPKDRFSAEMPDATLATLKIQPSEPRDSAVYFCASGQTGPDGYTFGSGTRLTVV.

In regard to this clonotype: The junction and the germline gene differ at one end; a read error may be behind it. V and J are TRBV29-1 and TRBJ2-3; the D gene could be TRBD1 or TRBD2 (5 bases each). The CDR3 sequence is 12 residues long. The V gene's germline CDR1 is SQVTM and CDR2 ANQGSEA. The CDR3 bases are TGCAGCGTCGCCCCCGATTTAGGGACGCGGTATTTT. Translating gives CSVAPDLGTRYF.

This sequence joins TRBV12-3 or TRBV12-4 and TRBJ1-2, with TRBD1 as a possible D gene (6 bases). There are 15 residues in the CDR3. Between the trimmed V and J ends, which lost 6 bases and 5 bases, there was a span of 19 bases. The CDR3 region is CASSPSSGVFYGYTF. CDR3 in DNA: TGTGCCAGCAGCCCCTCTTCAGGGGTCTTTTATGGCTACACCTTC.

The chain employs TRBV7-2 and TRBJ2-2; maybe TRBD2 (5 bases). V was clipped by 1 base and J by 7 bases, with 7 bases between them. The length of the CDR3 is 13 residues. Germline CDR1 SGHTA, CDR2 FQGNSA. In DNA, the CDR3 is TGTGCCAGCAGCTTAGTAACTAGCGGGGAGCTGTTTTTT. This codes for CASSLVTSGELFF.

This clonotype was seen a handful of times. The junction shows a germline mismatch at one end, possibly a read error. V gene TRBV7-3 combines with J gene TRBJ2-3; 9 nucleotides match TRBD2. Germline CDR1 and CDR2: SGHTA and FQGTGA. This CDR3 is built from 16 residues. This CDR3 reads CVSSLGREGLADTQYF. The CDR3 nucleotides are TGTGTCAGCAGCTTAGGGCGGGAGGGCTTAGCAGATACGCAGTATTTT.

The chain links TRBV5-1 to TRBJ1-1, with a weak D call TRBD1 (5 bases). V lost 2 bases and J 4 bases, leaving 15 bases between the germline ends. The CDR3 contains 15 residues. The germline gives CDR1 SGHRS, CDR2 YFSETQ. The CDR3 sequence: CASSFVRDGVTEAFF. The DNA for the CDR3 is TGCGCCAGCAGCTTCGTCCGGGACGGAGTCACTGAAGCTTTCTTT. Looking up the rest from reference TRBV5-1 and TRBJ1-1 gives the full variable domain: KAGVTQTPRYLIKTRGQQVTLSCSPISGHRSVSWYQQTPGQGLQFLFEYFSETQRNKGNFPGRFSGRQFSNSRSEMNVSTLELGDSALYLCASSFVRDGVTEAFFGQGTRLTVV.

This clonotype has a single count. This rearrangement joins TRBV5-1 to TRBJ1-1; no clear D gene. CDR3 length: 14 residues. CDR1 is SGHRS and CDR2 is YFSETQ in the germline V gene. Trimming stripped 4 bases from V and 4 bases from J, with 14 bases between. In DNA form, the CDR3 reads TGCGCCAGCAGCCCCCTTGACATGACCACTGAAGCTTTCTTT. Encoded protein: CASSPLDMTTEAFF.

This clonotype has a single count. The chain uses TRBV5-1 and TRBJ1-1; 8 positions agree with TRBD1. The CDR3 length is 16 residues. Trimming at V came to 0 bases and at J to 7 bases, leaving 11 bases not matched to a gene. Germline CDR1 and CDR2: SGHRS and YFSETQ. CDR3 residues: CASSLDMGQGAGEAFF. CDR3 in DNA: TGCGCCAGCAGCTTGGATATGGGCCAGGGGGCTGGTGAAGCTTTCTTT.

This clonotype was observed a handful of times. This rearrangement joins TRBV7-3 to TRBJ2-4, with TRBD1 matching 8 bases. V lost 4 bases and J lost 7; bases outside the gene matches: 3. This CDR3 contains 13 residues. From germline, CDR1 is SGHTA and CDR2 FQGTGA. CDR3 sequence: CASSYDRGNIQYF. In DNA form, the CDR3 reads TGTGCCAGCAGCTACGACAGGGGCAACATTCAGTACTTC. Drawing the rest from reference TRBV7-3 and TRBJ2-4, the complete variable domain is GAGVSQTPSNKVTEKGKYVELRCDPISGHTALYWYRQSLGQGPEFLIYFQGTGAADDSGLPNDRFFAVRPEGSVSTLKIQRTERGDSAVYLCASSYDRGNIQYFGAGTRLSVL.